This T cell receptor beta chain was documented in a study of early stage breast cancer tumors. CDR1 and CDR2 (germline): KGHSH, LQKENI. V shed 4 bases and J 3 bases; nucleotides not matched to a gene: 4. This CDR3 comprises 16 residues. This clone was counted a few times. Sequenced by immunoSEQ multiplex PCR; TCRdb stores in-frame clones only, minus some. The sample has under 45,000 clones, about 73% seen once; the top ten hold about 7%. The chain links TRBV18 to TRBJ2-1; 12 bases are shared with TRBD2. The clonotype originates from a person aged 45-60 years with breast cancer. Sequenced: blood. The DNA for the CDR3 is TGTGCCAGCTCACGACTAGCGGGAGTGGGCTACAATGAGCAGTTCTTC. Its translation is CASSRLAGVGYNEQFF.